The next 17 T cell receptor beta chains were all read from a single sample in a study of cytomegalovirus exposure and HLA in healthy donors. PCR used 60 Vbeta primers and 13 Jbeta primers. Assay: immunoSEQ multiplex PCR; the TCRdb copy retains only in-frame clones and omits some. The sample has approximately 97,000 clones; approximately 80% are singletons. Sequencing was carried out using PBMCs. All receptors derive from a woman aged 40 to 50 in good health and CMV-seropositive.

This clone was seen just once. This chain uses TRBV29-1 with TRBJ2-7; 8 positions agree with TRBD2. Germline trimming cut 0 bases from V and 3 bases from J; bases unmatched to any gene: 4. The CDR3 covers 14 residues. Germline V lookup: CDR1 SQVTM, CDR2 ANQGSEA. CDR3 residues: CSVEEAGGFYEQYF. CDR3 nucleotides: TGCAGCGTTGAAGAGGCGGGAGGTTTCTACGAGCAGTACTTC.

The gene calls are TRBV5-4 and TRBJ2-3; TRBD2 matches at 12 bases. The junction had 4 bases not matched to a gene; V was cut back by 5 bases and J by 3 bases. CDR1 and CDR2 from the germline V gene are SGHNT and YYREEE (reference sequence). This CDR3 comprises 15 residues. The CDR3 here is CASSTGTSGTDTQYF. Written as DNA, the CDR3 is TGTGCCAGCAGTACCGGGACTAGCGGGACAGATACGCAGTATTTT. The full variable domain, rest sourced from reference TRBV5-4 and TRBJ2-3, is ETGVTQSPTHLIKTRGQQVTLRCSSQSGHNTVSWYQQALGQGPQFIFQYYREEENGRGNFPPRFSGLQFPNYSSELNVNALELDDSALYLCASSTGTSGTDTQYFGPGTRLTVL.

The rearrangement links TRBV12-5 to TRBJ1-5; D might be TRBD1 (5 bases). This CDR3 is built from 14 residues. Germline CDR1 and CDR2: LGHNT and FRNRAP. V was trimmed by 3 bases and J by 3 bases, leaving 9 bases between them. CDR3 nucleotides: TGTGCTAGTGGTTTTTGGGGCCCCAATCAGCCCCAGCATTTT. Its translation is CASGFWGPNQPQHF.

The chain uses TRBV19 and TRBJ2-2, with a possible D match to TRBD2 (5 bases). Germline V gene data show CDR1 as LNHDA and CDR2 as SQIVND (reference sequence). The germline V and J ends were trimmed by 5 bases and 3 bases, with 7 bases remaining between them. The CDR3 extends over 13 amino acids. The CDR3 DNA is TGTGCCAGTAGTCACGGGGACACCGGGGAGCTGTTTTTT. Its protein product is CASSHGDTGELFF.

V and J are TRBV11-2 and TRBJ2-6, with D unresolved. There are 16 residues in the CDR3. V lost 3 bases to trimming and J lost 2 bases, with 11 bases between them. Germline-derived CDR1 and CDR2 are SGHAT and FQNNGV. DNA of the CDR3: TGTGCCAGCAGCTTGTCGGAGCTAACTGGGGCCAACGTCCTGACTTTC. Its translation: CASSLSELTGANVLTF.

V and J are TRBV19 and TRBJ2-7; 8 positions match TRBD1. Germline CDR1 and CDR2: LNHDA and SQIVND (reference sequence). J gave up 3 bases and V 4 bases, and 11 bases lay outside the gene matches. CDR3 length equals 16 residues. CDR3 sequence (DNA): TGTGCCAGTAGTAGGGATATTGGACAGGGAGGCTACGAGCAGTACTTC. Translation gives CASSRDIGQGGYEQYF.

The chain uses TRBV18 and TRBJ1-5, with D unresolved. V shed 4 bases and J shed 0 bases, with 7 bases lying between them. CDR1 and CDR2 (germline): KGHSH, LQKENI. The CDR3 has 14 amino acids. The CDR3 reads CASSREISNQPQHF. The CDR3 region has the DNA TGTGCCAGCTCACGAGAAATTAGCAATCAGCCCCAGCATTTT.

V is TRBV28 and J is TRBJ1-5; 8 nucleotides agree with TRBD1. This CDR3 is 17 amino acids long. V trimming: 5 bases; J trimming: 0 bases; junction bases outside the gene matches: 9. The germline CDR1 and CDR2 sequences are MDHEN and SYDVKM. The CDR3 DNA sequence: TGTGCCAGCAGTAGATACAGGGGGAGTTATAGCAATCAGCCCCAGCATTTT. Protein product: CASSRYRGSYSNQPQHF.

CDR3 nucleotides: TGTGCCAGTAGTATGTTTGCAGAGAACACTGAAGCTTTCTTT. It yields the protein CASSMFAENTEAFF. The chain recombines TRBV19 with TRBJ1-1; D unclear. The V gene lost 3 bases and the J gene lost 1 base, with 9 bases spanning the gap. The CDR3 length is 14 residues. Germline V gene sequence: CDR1 LNHDA, CDR2 SQIVND (reference sequence).

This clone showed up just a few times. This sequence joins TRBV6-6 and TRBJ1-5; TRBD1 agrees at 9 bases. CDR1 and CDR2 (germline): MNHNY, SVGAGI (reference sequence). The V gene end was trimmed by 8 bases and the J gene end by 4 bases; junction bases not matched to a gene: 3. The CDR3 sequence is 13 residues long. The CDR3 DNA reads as TGTGCCAGCCGGGACAGGGAGAATCAGCCCCAGCATTTT. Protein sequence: CASRDRENQPQHF.

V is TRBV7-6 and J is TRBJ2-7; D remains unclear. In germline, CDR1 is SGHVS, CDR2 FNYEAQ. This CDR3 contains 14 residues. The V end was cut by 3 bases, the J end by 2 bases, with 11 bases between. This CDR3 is CASSLHVRTYEQYF. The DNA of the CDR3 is TGTGCCAGCAGCTTGCACGTCAGAACCTACGAGCAGTACTTC.

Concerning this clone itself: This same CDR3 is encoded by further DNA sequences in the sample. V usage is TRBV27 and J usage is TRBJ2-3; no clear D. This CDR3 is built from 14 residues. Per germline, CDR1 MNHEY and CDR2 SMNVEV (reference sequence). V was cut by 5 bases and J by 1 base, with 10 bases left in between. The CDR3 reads CASSPVAGTDTQYF. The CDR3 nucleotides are TGTGCCAGCAGTCCGGTCGCCGGCACAGATACGCAGTATTTT.

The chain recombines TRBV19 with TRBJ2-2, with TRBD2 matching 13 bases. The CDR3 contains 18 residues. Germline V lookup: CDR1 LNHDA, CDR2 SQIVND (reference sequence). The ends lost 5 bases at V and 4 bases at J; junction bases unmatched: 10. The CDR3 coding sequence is TGTGCCAGTAGTCCCCCGTCAGGACTAGCGGGAGCCACCGGGGAGCTGTTTTTT. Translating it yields CASSPPSGLAGATGELFF.

CDR3 coding DNA: TGCGCCAGCAGCGTGACCGCCGGGACAGGGGGCGATGAGCAGTTCTTC. The encoded protein is CASSVTAGTGGDEQFF. J is TRBJ2-1 and V is TRBV5-1; TRBD1 matches 12 bases. Per the germline V gene, CDR1 is SGHRS and CDR2 is YFSETQ. The CDR3 loop spans 16 amino acids. V lost 4 bases to trimming and J lost 8 bases; unmatched junction nucleotides: 10.

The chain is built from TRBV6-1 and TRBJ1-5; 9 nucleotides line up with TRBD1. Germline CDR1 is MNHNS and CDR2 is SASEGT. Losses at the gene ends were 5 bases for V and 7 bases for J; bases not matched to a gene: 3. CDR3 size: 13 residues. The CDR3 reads CASSTGGWQPQHF. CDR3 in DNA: TGTGCCAGCAGTACAGGGGGCTGGCAGCCCCAGCATTTT.

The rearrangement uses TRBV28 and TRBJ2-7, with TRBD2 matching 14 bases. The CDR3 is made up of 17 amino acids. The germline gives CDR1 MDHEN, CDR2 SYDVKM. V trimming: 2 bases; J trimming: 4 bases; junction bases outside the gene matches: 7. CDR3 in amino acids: CASSLTPGLAGGYEQYF. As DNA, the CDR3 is TGTGCCAGCAGTTTAACCCCCGGACTAGCGGGAGGTTACGAGCAGTACTTC.

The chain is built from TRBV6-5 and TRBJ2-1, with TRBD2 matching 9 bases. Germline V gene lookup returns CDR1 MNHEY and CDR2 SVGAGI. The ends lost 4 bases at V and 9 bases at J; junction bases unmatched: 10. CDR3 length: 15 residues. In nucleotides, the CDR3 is TGTGCCAGCAGTTCTACTAGCGGGCCTAACAGTGAGCAGTTCTTC. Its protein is CASSSTSGPNSEQFF.